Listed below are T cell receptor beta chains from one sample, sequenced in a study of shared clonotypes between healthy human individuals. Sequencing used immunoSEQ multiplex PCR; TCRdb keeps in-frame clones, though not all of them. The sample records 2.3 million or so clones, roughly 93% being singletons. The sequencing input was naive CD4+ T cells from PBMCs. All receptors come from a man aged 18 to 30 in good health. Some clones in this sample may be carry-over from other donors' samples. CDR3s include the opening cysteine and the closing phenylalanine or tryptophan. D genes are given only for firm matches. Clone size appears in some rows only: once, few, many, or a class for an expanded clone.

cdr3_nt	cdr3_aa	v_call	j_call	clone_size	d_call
TGCGCCAGCAGCTTTATTGGGGTAGACTATGGCTACACCTTC	CASSFIGVDYGYTF	TRBV5-1	TRBJ1-2	.	.
TGTGCCAGCAGCTTGACTAGCGGGAGTAGCACCGGGGAGCTGTTTTTT	CASSLTSGSSTGELFF	TRBV7-2	TRBJ2-2	.	TRBD2
TGTGCCAGCTCACCACGGGAGGTGACGAACTATGGCTACACCTTC	CASSPREVTNYGYTF	TRBV18	TRBJ1-2	once	.
TGCAGCGTTGAAGGGCGCAATGAGCAGTTCTTC	CSVEGRNEQFF	TRBV29-1	TRBJ2-1	.	.
TGTGCCAGCAGCCCGGGGCCGGGCCGGGAAAAACTGTTTTTT	CASSPGPGREKLFF	TRBV7-2	TRBJ1-4	.	.
TGTGCCAGCAGCTTAGCGGGGACTAGGCGGTACGAGCAGTACTTC	CASSLAGTRRYEQYF	TRBV11-2	TRBJ2-7	once	TRBD2
TGTGCCAGCAGCTTTCTAGCGGTATCCTACAATGAGCAGTTCTTC	CASSFLAVSYNEQFF	TRBV11-2	TRBJ2-1	.	TRBD2
TGTGCCAGCAGGCCTGGGACAGCGAACACTGAAGCTTTCTTT	CASRPGTANTEAFF	TRBV6-1	TRBJ1-1	.	TRBD1
TGCGCCAGCAGCTTGGCGCCAGGCTTAAATCAGCCCCAGCATTTT	CASSLAPGLNQPQHF	TRBV5-1	TRBJ1-5	.	.
TGTGCCAGCAGTTTAGGGCATCAGCCCCAGCATTTT	CASSLGHQPQHF	TRBV27	TRBJ1-5	.	.
TGTGCCAGCAGCCTCACCGGAGGATCGGCTTTCTTT	CASSLTGGSAFF	TRBV5-8	TRBJ1-1	.	.
TGTGCCAGCAGTGAACAGGGGTCCACCTACGAGCAGTACTTC	CASSEQGSTYEQYF	TRBV2	TRBJ2-7	.	.
TGTGCCAGCAGCTTAGTCCCCAGGGCCAATCAGCCCCAGCATTTT	CASSLVPRANQPQHF	TRBV28	TRBJ1-5	few	.
TGCGCCAGCAGCCGAACGCTAGCGGAATCCTACAATGAGCAGTTCTTC	CASSRTLAESYNEQFF	TRBV5-1	TRBJ2-1	.	TRBD2
TGTGCCTGGAGACGACCGGGTTCTAATGAAAAACTGTTTTTT	CAWRRPGSNEKLFF	TRBV30	TRBJ1-4	.	.
TGTGCCAGTACCGAGTTCGGCAGGGTCATGAACACTGAAGCTTTCTTT	CASTEFGRVMNTEAFF	TRBV19	TRBJ1-1	.	.
TGTGCCTGGAGTGTACTGTCCGGGCCGGGCTACACCTTC	CAWSVLSGPGYTF	TRBV30	TRBJ1-2	.	.
TGTGCCAGCAGCTTGCCACCCGGACAAATGAACACTGAAGCTTTCTTT	CASSLPPGQMNTEAFF	TRBV5-5	TRBJ1-1	.	.
TGTGCCAGCAGCTTAGGGGGCCTAGCGGGCGGTGAGCAGTTCTTC	CASSLGGLAGGEQFF	TRBV7-9	TRBJ2-1	.	TRBD2
TGCGCCAGCAGCTTGGCAGGGGCAGGGGCCCACACCATATATTTT	CASSLAGAGAHTIYF	TRBV5-1	TRBJ1-3	.	.
TGCGCCAGCAGCCAAGGACTAGCGGGAGAGGACGAGCAGTACTTC	CASSQGLAGEDEQYF	TRBV4-3	TRBJ2-7	.	TRBD2
TGCAGCGTTGCAAGGGTCCTATCCTACGAGCAGTACTTC	CSVARVLSYEQYF	TRBV29-1	TRBJ2-7	.	.
TGTGCCTGGAGCACAGGACAGGGGGTCTCCCAAGAGACCCAGTACTTC	CAWSTGQGVSQETQYF	TRBV30	TRBJ2-5	.	TRBD1
TGTGCCAGCAGCTTAGCGCGGATAGCGGCCTCCTACGAGCAGTACTTC	CASSLARIAASYEQYF	TRBV7-8	TRBJ2-7	.	.
TGTGCCAGCAGCTCTAGCGGGAGTCCTTCTCGGTTC	CASSSSGSPSRF	TRBV7-2	TRBJ2-7	.	TRBD2
TGTGCCAGCAGCCAAGGGGGGCAGTACCACGAGATCGAGCAGTACTTC	CASSQGGQYHEIEQYF	TRBV14	TRBJ2-7	.	.
TGTGCCAGCTCACCACAGCCGGACAGCCACCACACTGAAGCTTTCTTT	CASSPQPDSHHTEAFF	TRBV18	TRBJ1-1	.	.
TGTGCCAGCTCACCGCGGGGCCTCCATGAGCAGTTCTTC	CASSPRGLHEQFF	TRBV18	TRBJ2-1	.	.
TGCGCCAGCAGTATGACGGGAGCTCGTGAGCAGTTCTTC	CASSMTGAREQFF	TRBV5-1	TRBJ2-1	.	.
TGTGCCAGCAGGGATAGCGGGAGTGGAAATGAGCAGTTCTTC	CASRDSGSGNEQFF	TRBV7-9	TRBJ2-1	.	TRBD2
TGTGCCATCAGTGGGCAGGAACAGGGGTACGAGCAGTACTTC	CAISGQEQGYEQYF	TRBV10-3	TRBJ2-7	once	TRBD1
TGTGCCAGCAGCTTGGGTCTAGCGGATTACAATGAGCAGTTCTTC	CASSLGLADYNEQFF	TRBV5-4	TRBJ2-1	.	TRBD2
TGTGCCAGCAGCCCGTCGTGGAACCCGAGCTCCTACAATGAGCAGTTCTTC	CASSPSWNPSSYNEQFF	TRBV9	TRBJ2-1	.	.
TGTGCCAGCACCCGGTCCCGGGACAGGAGCTATGGCTACACCTTC	CASTRSRDRSYGYTF	TRBV5-4	TRBJ1-2	.	TRBD1
TGTGCCAGCAGCCCCAGGGACAGGTTGAATCAGCCCCAGCATTTT	CASSPRDRLNQPQHF	TRBV5-6	TRBJ1-5	.	TRBD1
TGTGCCAGTAGCCTCGGACAGTTTAATCAGCCCCAGCATTTT	CASSLGQFNQPQHF	TRBV19	TRBJ1-5	.	.
TGTGCCAGCAGGCTGACAGGGGGGCGTCAAGACGGCTACACCTTC	CASRLTGGRQDGYTF	TRBV7-2	TRBJ1-2	once	TRBD1
TGCGCCAGCAGCCTCGGACAGCAAGAGACCCAGTACTTC	CASSLGQQETQYF	TRBV5-1	TRBJ2-5	once	.
TGTGCCAGCTCACCACAGGGGGATCAGCCCCAGCATTTT	CASSPQGDQPQHF	TRBV18	TRBJ1-5	few	.
TGTGCCAGCAGTTACCCGGGCACCGGGGAGCTGTTTTTT	CASSYPGTGELFF	TRBV6-5	TRBJ2-2	.	.
TGTGCCAGCACCTCCCTCACCAGGCTTTTGGCGGATCAGCCCCAGCATTTT	CASTSLTRLLADQPQHF	TRBV2	TRBJ1-5	once	.
TGTGCCAGTAGGAAGGGGAACATTCAGTACTTC	CASRKGNIQYF	TRBV19	TRBJ2-4	.	.
TGCGCCAGCAGTTGGTCGTCGAACACTGAAGCTTTCTTT	CASSWSSNTEAFF	TRBV5-1	TRBJ1-1	.	.
TGTGCCAGCAGTTTACTAGCGGGAGGGGAGACCCAGTACTTC	CASSLLAGGETQYF	TRBV27	TRBJ2-5	.	TRBD2
TGCGCCAGCAGCTTGGGGGGAGTAAACACCGGGGAGCTGTTTTTT	CASSLGGVNTGELFF	TRBV5-1	TRBJ2-2	once	.